This entry lists 29 T cell receptor beta chains sequenced from one sample in a study of cytomegalovirus exposure and HLA in healthy donors. Primers for the PCR totalled 60 Vbeta and 13 Jbeta. Here immunoSEQ multiplex PCR was the method, and the copy in TCRdb shows in-frame clones only, minus some. The sample has about 160,000 clones; over 65% are singletons. The sequencing sample was made of PBMCs. The receptor set was obtained from a man aged 35-49 years in good health and CMV-seropositive.

V gene TRBV6-5 combines with J gene TRBJ2-5, with 9 bases matching TRBD1. The germline V gene encodes CDR1 MNHEY and CDR2 SVGAGI. V shed 6 bases, J shed 5 bases, and the junction held 10 bases outside the gene matches. The CDR3 is 15 residues long. This chain's CDR3 is CASSPGQGPGETQYF. The CDR3 nucleotides are TGTGCCAGCAGCCCGGGACAGGGCCCAGGGGAGACCCAGTACTTC.

In its sample, this clone was seen once. V is TRBV5-1 and J is TRBJ1-4; a possible D gene is TRBD1 (5 bases). The germline CDR1 and CDR2 sequences are SGHRS and YFSETQ. CDR3 length equals 16 residues. V was pared by 4 bases and J by 8 bases, with 21 bases between. The CDR3 nucleotides are TGCGCCAGCAGCCAATTCGTGGGGGGGGATAGCGAAAAACTGTTTTTT. Protein: CASSQFVGGDSEKLFF. Full variable domain (remainder filled in from reference TRBV5-1 and TRBJ1-4): KAGVTQTPRYLIKTRGQQVTLSCSPISGHRSVSWYQQTPGQGLQFLFEYFSETQRNKGNFPGRFSGRQFSNSRSEMNVSTLELGDSALYLCASSQFVGGDSEKLFFGSGTQLSVL.

The genes are TRBV7-9 and TRBJ2-7, with 10 bases that match TRBD1. The V gene end was trimmed by 1 base and the J gene end by 4 bases; junction bases not matched to a gene: 7. The CDR3 has 16 amino acids. Germline V gene lookup returns CDR1 SEHNR and CDR2 FQNEAQ (reference sequence). CDR3 amino acids: CASSLEVGQGRYEQYF. The DNA for the CDR3 is TGTGCCAGCAGCTTAGAGGTGGGACAGGGGAGATACGAGCAGTACTTC.

This sequence joins TRBV6-6 and TRBJ1-4; D is ambiguous. Germline CDR1 and CDR2: MNHNY and SVGAGI (reference sequence). The CDR3 runs to 14 residues. V lost 6 bases and J lost 5, with 13 bases in between. For the CDR3, the DNA is TGTGCCAGCAGGGGAGAGGGCTTGAATGAAAAACTGTTTTTT. Translation gives CASRGEGLNEKLFF.

V usage is TRBV7-2 and J usage is TRBJ2-7; 12 bases align to TRBD2. Germline V gene lookup returns CDR1 SGHTA and CDR2 FQGNSA. The CDR3 runs 16 residues. V dropped 1 base and J dropped 2; count of bases not matched to a gene: 3. The CDR3 sequence: CASSLGTSGDPYEQYF. In nucleotides, the CDR3 is TGTGCCAGCAGCTTAGGGACTAGCGGGGACCCCTACGAGCAGTACTTC.

This clone has just one count. The rearrangement links TRBV6-6 to TRBJ1-3; unclear D gene. In germline, CDR1 is MNHNY, CDR2 SVGAGI (reference sequence). V was clipped by 6 bases and J by 0 bases, with 12 bases between them. The CDR3 has 15 residues. The CDR3 region has the DNA TGTGCCAGCAGCCGACCCGGGGACTCTGGAAACACCATATATTTT. It is translated as CASSRPGDSGNTIYF.

This chain connects TRBV19 to TRBJ2-7; 8 bases line up with TRBD1. Germline V gene sequence: CDR1 LNHDA, CDR2 SQIVND (reference sequence). J was trimmed by 2 bases and V by 6 bases; bases with no gene match: 18. The CDR3 is made up of 18 amino acids. DNA for the CDR3: TGTGCCAGTAGCAGAGATCCTTTACCCAGGGGGCCCCCCTACGAGCAGTACTTC. Protein: CASSRDPLPRGPPYEQYF.

This chain joins TRBV7-2 and TRBJ1-6; tentative D call: TRBD1 (6 bases). V lost 5 bases and J 5 bases, leaving 10 bases between the germline ends. Looked up from germline, CDR1 is SGHTA and CDR2 is FQGNSA. This CDR3 region has 14 residues. This CDR3 is CASSPQGNNSPLHF. The DNA of the CDR3 is TGTGCCAGCAGCCCCCAGGGGAATAATTCACCCCTCCACTTT.

CDR3 coding DNA: TGTGCCAGCAGCTCTACAGGGGAGGCTGAAGCTTTCTTT. Amino acid sequence: CASSSTGEAEAFF. This chain uses TRBV7-9 with TRBJ1-1; 7 bases fit TRBD1. Germline V gene sequence: CDR1 SEHNR, CDR2 FQNEAQ (reference sequence). The CDR3 covers 13 residues. V lost 4 bases and J lost 6; bases outside the gene matches: 5.

The chain carries TRBV6-1 and TRBJ1-1; maybe TRBD1 (5 bases). Looked up from germline, CDR1 is MNHNS and CDR2 is SASEGT. The CDR3 contains 14 residues. Between the trimmed V and J ends, which lost 2 bases and 2 bases, there was a span of 9 bases. CDR3 in amino acids: CASSERRGNTEAFF. The CDR3 region has the DNA TGTGCCAGCAGTGAAAGGCGGGGCAACACTGAAGCTTTCTTT.

This chain uses TRBV5-8 with TRBJ1-2; TRBD1 aligns across 9 bases. This CDR3 is 13 amino acids long. CDR1 and CDR2 (germline): SGHTS, YDEGEE. V dropped 4 bases and J dropped 7; count of bases not matched to a gene: 5. CDR3 loop: CASSRDRVGGYTF. CDR3 nucleotide sequence: TGTGCCAGCAGCCGGGACAGGGTGGGTGGCTACACCTTC.

This clone occurred once. This may come from a read error, since a much larger clone is one base off. The chain links TRBV6-6 to TRBJ2-7, with 8 bases lining up with TRBD1. There are 15 residues in the CDR3. CDR1 MNHNY and CDR2 SVGAGI come from the germline V gene (reference sequence). Trimming at V came to 2 bases and at J to 3 bases, leaving 6 bases not matched to a gene. CDR3 amino acids: CASSYGGTGYYEQYF. The CDR3 region has the DNA TGTGCCAGCAGTTACGGGGGGACAGGTTACTACGAGCAGTACTTC.

The chain recombines TRBV4-1 with TRBJ1-1; D is unresolved. Trimming pared 2 bases from V and 3 bases from J, leaving 7 bases between. This CDR3 region has 13 residues. CDR1 and CDR2 from the germline V gene are MGHRA and YSYEKL. CDR3 in DNA: TGCGCCAGCAGCCAATTCCGGGACACTGAAGCTTTCTTT. This sequence encodes CASSQFRDTEAFF.

The J gene is TRBJ2-5, the V gene TRBV5-6; TRBD1 matches 7 bases. CDR3 length: 17 residues. V was clipped by 0 bases and J by 4 bases; unmatched bases: 12. Germline-derived CDR1 and CDR2 are SGHDT and YYEEEE. CDR3 in amino acids: CASSLGAGGRLGETQYF. CDR3 DNA sequence: TGTGCCAGCAGCTTGGGGGCAGGGGGTCGTTTGGGAGAGACCCAGTACTTC.

The chain employs TRBV6-6 and TRBJ1-1; D perhaps matches TRBD1 (5 bases). There are 15 residues in the CDR3. Germline lookup yields CDR1 MNHNY and CDR2 SVGAGI (reference sequence). V was pared by 3 bases and J by 4 bases, with 15 bases between. In DNA form, the CDR3 reads TGTGCCAGCAGTTATGGACGGGGGGGTACCACTGAAGCTTTCTTT. It encodes CASSYGRGGTTEAFF.

The chain carries TRBV25-1 and TRBJ1-1; no firm D call. V lost 4 bases and J 5 bases, leaving 11 bases between the germline ends. CDR1 MGHDK and CDR2 SYGVNS come from the germline V gene. This CDR3 is 13 amino acids long. The CDR3 DNA is TGTGCCAGCAGTGTCGGGGTTAGGACTGAAGCTTTCTTT. Translating it yields CASSVGVRTEAFF. The variable domain in full, completed from reference TRBV25-1 and TRBJ1-1, reads EADIYQTPRYLVIGTGKKITLECSQTMGHDKMYWYQQDPGMELHLIHYSYGVNSTEKGDLSSESTVSRIRTEHFPLTLESARPSHTSQYLCASSVGVRTEAFFGQGTRLTVV.

The J gene is TRBJ1-1, the V gene TRBV2; D is perhaps TRBD1 (5 bases). V shed 6 bases and J shed 0 bases, with 5 bases lying between them. CDR3 length equals 12 residues. Germline CDR1 SNHLY, CDR2 FYNNEI. The CDR3 region is CASSRVNTEAFF. For the CDR3, the DNA is TGTGCCAGCAGCAGGGTGAACACTGAAGCTTTCTTT. Full variable domain (rest looked up from reference TRBV2 and TRBJ1-1): EPEVTQTPSHQVTQMGQEVILRCVPISNHLYFYWYRQILGQKVEFLVSFYNNEISEKSEIFDDQFSVERPDGSNFTLKIRSTKLEDSAMYFCASSRVNTEAFFGQGTRLTVV.

The chain combines TRBV7-8 with TRBJ2-5, with a weak D call TRBD1 (6 bases). V lost 5 bases to trimming and J lost 3 bases, with 13 bases between them. The CDR3 runs 14 residues. The germline CDR1 and CDR2 sequences are SGHVS and FQNEAQ. The CDR3 loop reads CASSAGDAKETQYF. The CDR3 DNA sequence: TGTGCCAGCAGCGCAGGGGATGCGAAAGAGACCCAGTACTTC.

The V gene is TRBV30, the J gene TRBJ1-1, with D tentatively TRBD1 (5 bases). CDR1 is GTSNPN, CDR2 SVGIG, per germline (reference sequence). The V and J ends lost 3 bases and 5 bases respectively, with 19 bases between them. The CDR3 consists of 15 residues. The CDR3 DNA sequence: TGTGCCTGGAGGCCCCTGGGGGGACGGGTGACTGAAGCTTTCTTT. Residues: CAWRPLGGRVTEAFF.

A few counts support this clone. The chain couples TRBV29-1 to TRBJ2-7; D remains unclear. Trimming cost V 4 bases and J 2 bases, with 9 bases left between them. From germline, CDR1 is SQVTM and CDR2 ANQGSEA. CDR3 length equals 12 residues. The CDR3 region is CSVGSTPYEQYF. CDR3 nucleotides: TGCAGCGTTGGGTCTACGCCCTACGAGCAGTACTTC.

The chain couples TRBV7-9 to TRBJ1-1; 8 bases agree with TRBD1. The CDR3 covers 14 residues. Germline V gene lookup returns CDR1 SEHNR and CDR2 FQNEAQ (reference sequence). V lost 6 bases, J lost 5 bases, and 8 bases stayed unmatched. CDR3 in DNA: TGTGCCAGCAGAGACAGGACAGGGTTGACTGAAGCTTTCTTT. This encodes CASRDRTGLTEAFF. Based on the CDR3 plus reference TRBV7-9 and TRBJ1-1, the full variable domain is DTGVSQNPRHKITKRGQNVTFRCDPISEHNRLYWYRQTLGQGPEFLTYFQNEAQLEKSRLLSDRFSAERPKGSFSTLEIQRTEQGDSAMYLCASRDRTGLTEAFFGQGTRLTVV.

V and J are TRBV28 and TRBJ1-2; 9 bases line up with TRBD1. The CDR3 length is 15 residues. V trimming: 6 bases; J trimming: 5 bases; junction bases outside the gene matches: 10. Germline CDR1 MDHEN, CDR2 SYDVKM. In nucleotides, the CDR3 is TGTGCCAGCAGCTCCACCTTGACAGGGGGGTATGGCTACACCTTC. This encodes CASSSTLTGGYGYTF.

The chain carries TRBV19 and TRBJ1-1; tentative D call: TRBD1 (5 bases). V was pared by 4 bases and J by 0 bases, with 9 bases between. CDR3 length: 14 amino acids. Germline V gene data show CDR1 as LNHDA and CDR2 as SQIVND (reference sequence). For the CDR3, the DNA is TGTGCCAGTAGTAGCACAGGAATGAACACTGAAGCTTTCTTT. This sequence encodes CASSSTGMNTEAFF.

This clone was seen only a few times. DNA for the CDR3: TGTGCCGCCCACGGCCTTCGGGAGGAGCAGTACTTC. It yields the protein CAAHGLREEQYF. The gene calls are TRBV10-3 and TRBJ2-7; possible D gene TRBD2, 6 bases. This CDR3 spans 12 amino acids. With 11 bases removed from V and 7 bases from J, the gap between germline ends came to 18 bases. The germline V gene has CDR1 ENHRY and CDR2 SYGVKD.

This sequence joins TRBV7-2 and TRBJ2-3; 14 bases line up with TRBD2. The CDR3 is made up of 15 amino acids. CDR1 SGHTA and CDR2 FQGNSA come from the germline V gene. After removal of 5 bases from V and 8 bases from J, the junction contained 6 bases not matched to a gene. The CDR3 spells CASSGTSGGSGTQYF. The CDR3 bases are TGTGCCAGCAGCGGGACTAGCGGGGGAAGTGGTACGCAGTATTTT.

The J gene is TRBJ2-7, the V gene TRBV4-3, with 11 bases lining up with TRBD2. Trimming at V came to 1 base and at J to 3 bases, leaving 2 bases not matched to a gene. Germline V gene sequence: CDR1 LGHNA, CDR2 YSLEER. There are 15 residues in the CDR3. The CDR3 coding sequence is TGCGCCAGCAGCCAAGCGACTAGCGGGGACTACGAGCAGTACTTC. This codes for CASSQATSGDYEQYF.

The J gene is TRBJ1-6, the V gene TRBV27, with a tentative D call TRBD1 (5 bases). This CDR3 is built from 12 residues. Trimming removed 6 bases at V and 8 bases at J, with 8 bases between. Germline V gives CDR1 MNHEY, CDR2 SMNVEV (reference sequence). CDR3 nucleotides: TGTGCCAGCAGCGACAGTTATTCACCCCTCCACTTT. Translating gives CASSDSYSPLHF.

The V and J genes are TRBV6-6 and TRBJ2-5, with TRBD1 matching 7 bases. The CDR3 sequence is 14 residues long. V was pared by 5 bases and J by 5 bases, with 8 bases of the junction left unmatched. Looked up from germline, CDR1 is MNHNY and CDR2 is SVGAGI (reference sequence). CDR3 amino acids: CASSARDSWETQYF. As DNA, the CDR3 is TGTGCCAGCAGTGCCCGGGACAGTTGGGAGACCCAGTACTTC.

The chain combines TRBV6-4 with TRBJ1-2; maybe TRBD1 (5 bases). The CDR3 is made up of 13 amino acids. CDR1 is MRHNA, CDR2 SNTAGT, per germline. V lost 0 bases and J lost 10, with 12 bases in between. The DNA of the CDR3 is TGTGCCAGCAGTGACTCGGGGCTGCCAGTCTACACCTTC. Translation gives CASSDSGLPVYTF.